Following are 11 T cell receptor beta chains from one sample sequenced in a study of regulatory T cells in long-lasting Graves disease. Combining iRepertoire HTBI primers with Arm-PCR of CDR3 regions, the authors built TCR beta libraries. Each CDR3 protein is one row after TCRdb ran MiXCR on the multiplex PCR reads. The table shows fewer than 500,000 distinct CDR3 sequences, with roughly 17% occurring only once. Time point given: newly diagnosed GD, antithyroid drugs for less than 3 months. RNA isolated from PBMCs was used to make the TCR library. These data were also filed under a second study, of T cells in Graves' hyperthyroidism and ophthalmopathy.

The sequences come from peripheral blood mononuclear cells (PBMCs), collected at new diagnosis, from a patient treated with antithyroid drugs. The receptors originated from a middle-aged man with Graves disease.

This chain uses TRBV12-3 or TRBV12-4 with TRBJ2-1; D unresolved. CDR3 length equals 11 residues. V lost 7 bases, J lost 5 bases, and 6 bases lay in between. CDR3 sequence (DNA): TGTGCCAGCATAAGAAACAATGAGCAGTTCTTC. This translates into CASIRNNEQFF.

Remarks on this clonotype: One junction end disagrees with the germline gene, perhaps due to a read error. The chain has TRBV3-1 and TRBJ2-2; the D is unclear. This CDR3 is built from 15 residues. Germline CDR1 and CDR2: LGHDT and YNNKEL (reference sequence). This CDR3 is CASNQVPGNTGELFF. The DNA for the CDR3 is TGTGCCAGCAACCAAGTCCCGGGGAACACCGGGGAGCTGTTTTTT.

This clonotype came up a few times. The J gene is TRBJ2-5, the V gene TRBV7-9, with TRBD1 matching 8 bases. Germline V gives CDR1 SEHNR, CDR2 FQNEAQ (reference sequence). This CDR3 region has 13 residues. The V and J ends lost 7 bases and 5 bases, in that order; junction bases with no gene match: 6. The CDR3 coding sequence is TGTGCCAGCAACCCGGACAGGGTGGAGACCCAGTACTTC. Encoded protein: CASNPDRVETQYF.

This clonotype was counted many times. The rearrangement joins TRBV12-3 or TRBV12-4 to TRBJ1-1, with a tentative D call TRBD1 (6 bases). V lost 6 bases to trimming and J lost 3 bases, with 14 bases between them. There are 14 residues in the CDR3. In DNA form, the CDR3 reads TGTGCCAGCAGCCACATCAGGGGAGACACTGAAGCTTTCTTT. Its protein product is CASSHIRGDTEAFF.

In its sample, this clonotype was seen a few times. The rearrangement joins TRBV6-1 to TRBJ1-1; D unclear. V lost 7 bases and J 7 bases, leaving 19 bases between the germline ends. Looked up from germline, CDR1 is MNHNS and CDR2 is SASEGT. The CDR3 sequence is 14 residues long. The CDR3 reads CASNPYPQRSEAFF. CDR3 DNA sequence: TGTGCCAGCAATCCTTACCCGCAAAGGAGTGAAGCTTTCTTT.

The rearrangement joins TRBV28 to TRBJ2-7; D gene uncertain. This CDR3 comprises 15 residues. CDR1 and CDR2 from the germline V gene are MDHEN and SYDVKM. V was clipped by 6 bases and J by 1 base, with 16 bases between them. CDR3 protein: CASRYTIPSSYEQYF. Written as DNA, the CDR3 is TGTGCCAGCAGATACACAATACCTAGTTCCTACGAGCAGTACTTC.

This clonotype was seen repeatedly, ten times or more. The chain uses TRBV29-1 and TRBJ2-7; 9 nucleotides align to TRBD1. Germline CDR1 reads SQVTM; CDR2 reads ANQGSEA. The CDR3 covers 14 residues. Trimming removed 7 bases from V and 0 bases from J; junction bases left unmatched: 7. CDR3 protein: CSAGDRVGSYEQYF. DNA for the CDR3: TGCAGCGCCGGGGACAGGGTAGGCTCCTACGAGCAGTACTTC.

The CDR3 nucleotides read TGCAGTGCCCAGGGTGCCCAAGAGACCCAGTACTTC. Translated, it gives CSAQGAQETQYF. The V gene is TRBV20-1, the J gene TRBJ2-5; D is possibly TRBD1 (5 bases). The CDR3 contains 12 residues. Germline-derived CDR1 and CDR2 are DFQATT and SNEGSKA (reference sequence). Trimming left V 6 bases short and J 1 base short, with 9 bases between.

This clonotype occurred a few times. V gene TRBV30 combines with J gene TRBJ1-6; TRBD1 might be the D (5 bases). The germline V gene encodes CDR1 GTSNPN and CDR2 SVGIG (reference sequence). The CDR3 runs 16 residues. Trimming took 0 bases from V and 9 from J, leaving 18 bases between them. The CDR3 sequence is CAWSVLLGGWSSPLHF. CDR3 coding DNA: TGTGCCTGGAGTGTACTTCTCGGGGGTTGGAGTTCACCCCTCCACTTT.

This clonotype appeared many times. CDR3 in DNA: TGCGCCAGCAGCTTAGAACTAGCGGGAAATACGCAGTATTTT. It translates to CASSLELAGNTQYF. The rearrangement links TRBV5-1 to TRBJ2-3, with 10 bases aligning to TRBD2. Trimming took 2 bases from V and 7 from J; bases not matched to a gene: 4. The germline gives CDR1 SGHRS, CDR2 YFSETQ. CDR3 size: 14 residues.

This clonotype was recorded at least ten times. V is TRBV18 and J is TRBJ2-7; possibly TRBD1 for D (6 bases). The V gene lost 2 bases and the J gene lost 5 bases, with 16 bases spanning the gap. Germline V gives CDR1 KGHSH, CDR2 LQKENI. This CDR3 is 15 amino acids long. The CDR3 region has the DNA TGTGCCAGCTCACCATTAACAGGGCAAGGGGACGAGCAGTACTTC. It codes for CASSPLTGQGDEQYF.